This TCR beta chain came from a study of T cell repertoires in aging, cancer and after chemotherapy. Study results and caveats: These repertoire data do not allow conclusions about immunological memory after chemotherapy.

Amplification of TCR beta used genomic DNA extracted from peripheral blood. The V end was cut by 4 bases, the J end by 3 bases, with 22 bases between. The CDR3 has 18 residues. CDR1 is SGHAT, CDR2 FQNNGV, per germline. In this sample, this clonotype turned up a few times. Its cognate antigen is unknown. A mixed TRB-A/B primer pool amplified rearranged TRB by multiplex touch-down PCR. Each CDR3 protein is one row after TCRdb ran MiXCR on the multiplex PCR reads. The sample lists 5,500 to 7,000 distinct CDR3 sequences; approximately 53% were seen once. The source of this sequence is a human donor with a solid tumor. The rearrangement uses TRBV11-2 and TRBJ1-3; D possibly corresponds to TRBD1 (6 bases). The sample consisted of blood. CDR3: CASSSPLAIDRSGNTIYF. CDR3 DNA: TGTGCCAGCAGCTCGCCCCTCGCGATTGACAGGAGTGGAAACACCATATATTTT.